The 7 T cell receptor beta chains in this list originate from one sample, sequenced in a study of control samples from healthy donors and cancer patients. TCRdb keeps only in-frame clones here, not all; method: immunoSEQ multiplex PCR. The data show over 40,000 clones, almost 90% seen once. The specimen was PBMCs. All receptors come from a man aged 45-65 years with head and neck cancer.

V and J are TRBV12-3 or TRBV12-4 and TRBJ2-7, with D unclear. The CDR3 spans 11 residues. Trimming removed 1 base from V and 4 bases from J, with 2 bases in between. The CDR3 loop reads CASSLGYEQYF. CDR3 coding DNA: TGTGCCAGCAGTTTAGGGTACGAGCAGTACTTC.

The chain is built from TRBV6-5 and TRBJ2-7; TRBD1 matches 7 bases. Trimming removed 7 bases from V and 4 bases from J; junction bases left unmatched: 10. This CDR3 is 14 amino acids long. In germline, CDR1 is MNHEY, CDR2 SVGAGI. Written as DNA, the CDR3 is TGTGCCAGCAAGGAGTTCGGGACAGCATACGAGCAGTACTTC. This encodes CASKEFGTAYEQYF.

With regard to this clone: At one boundary the junction diverges from the germline segment, which might be a read error. The rearrangement uses TRBV5-1 and TRBJ2-7; D is uncertain. This CDR3 contains 13 residues. The germline V gene has CDR1 SGHRS and CDR2 YFSETQ. Here the CDR3 reads CVSSSDGDWEQYF. CDR3 bases: TGCGTCAGCAGCTCGGACGGAGACTGGGAGCAGTACTTC.

The rearrangement joins TRBV30 to TRBJ2-7; 9 nucleotides line up with TRBD2. The CDR3 spans 13 residues. After removal of 1 base from V and 6 bases from J, the junction contained 4 bases not matched to a gene. Germline CDR1 is GTSNPN and CDR2 is SVGIG (reference sequence). The CDR3 coding sequence is TGTGCCTGGAGTGGCCCTAGCGGGGTCGAGCAGTACTTC. This translates into CAWSGPSGVEQYF.

Only one count was recorded for this clone. The rearrangement uses TRBV27 and TRBJ1-5; 8 bases align to TRBD1. The CDR3 runs 19 residues. Germline CDR1 and CDR2: MNHEY and SMNVEV (reference sequence). The V gene end was trimmed by 5 bases and the J gene end by 0 bases; junction bases not matched to a gene: 15. The CDR3 protein is CASSRKYRGGPYSNQPQHF. The CDR3, as DNA: TGTGCCAGCAGTCGAAAATACAGGGGGGGCCCGTATAGCAATCAGCCCCAGCATTTT.

V is TRBV6-6 and J is TRBJ2-2; 12 bases are a match to TRBD2. This CDR3 region has 19 residues. J lost 4 bases, V lost 5 bases, and 14 bases had no gene match. Germline V lookup: CDR1 MNHNY, CDR2 SVGAGI (reference sequence). The CDR3, as DNA: TGTGCCAGCAGTCACCGGACTAGCGGGAAGGGGCGAACCACCGGGGAGCTGTTTTTT. This translates into CASSHRTSGKGRTTGELFF.

This sequence joins TRBV2 and TRBJ1-5, with D hard to call. The germline V gene encodes CDR1 SNHLY and CDR2 FYNNEI. This CDR3 has 13 residues. With 7 bases removed from V and 4 bases from J, the gap between germline ends came to 11 bases. CDR3 bases: TGTGCCAGCAAGGGTAACCAGAATCAGCCCCAGCATTTT. Its translation is CASKGNQNQPQHF.